This T cell receptor beta chain was recorded in a study of Graves' ophthalmopathy and Graves' hyperthyroidism. Study observations and caveats: In blood appeared most of the expanded thyroid clonotypes whose frequency exceeded 0.001.

As the template, RNA transcripts were used to amplify TCR beta CDR3 regions. HTBI primers served in a first-round RT-PCR, which a second-round multiplex PCR followed. TCRdb called the multiplex PCR reads again in MiXCR, with one record for every CDR3 protein. The sample has roughly 700,000 distinct CDR3 sequences, roughly two fifths seen once. The CDR3 length is 14 residues. Germline V gene lookup returns CDR1 ENHRY and CDR2 SYGVKD. This clonotype was detected a few times. What it recognizes is unknown. One end of the junction varies from germline; a read error may be responsible. In donors with ophthalmopathy, activity was moderate-to-severe, with CAS ≥3, NOSPECS ≥4 and duration under 3 months. The PBMC fraction was derived from more than 8 ml of fresh peripheral blood.

The sequenced sample was peripheral blood. This receptor was taken from an adult man with Graves' ophthalmopathy. V gene TRBV10-3 combines with J gene TRBJ1-2, with 8 bases that match TRBD1. The CDR3 reads CASSEWGQAASYTF. The CDR3 bases are TGTGCCAGCAGTGAATGGGGACAGGCCGCCAGCTACACCTTC.